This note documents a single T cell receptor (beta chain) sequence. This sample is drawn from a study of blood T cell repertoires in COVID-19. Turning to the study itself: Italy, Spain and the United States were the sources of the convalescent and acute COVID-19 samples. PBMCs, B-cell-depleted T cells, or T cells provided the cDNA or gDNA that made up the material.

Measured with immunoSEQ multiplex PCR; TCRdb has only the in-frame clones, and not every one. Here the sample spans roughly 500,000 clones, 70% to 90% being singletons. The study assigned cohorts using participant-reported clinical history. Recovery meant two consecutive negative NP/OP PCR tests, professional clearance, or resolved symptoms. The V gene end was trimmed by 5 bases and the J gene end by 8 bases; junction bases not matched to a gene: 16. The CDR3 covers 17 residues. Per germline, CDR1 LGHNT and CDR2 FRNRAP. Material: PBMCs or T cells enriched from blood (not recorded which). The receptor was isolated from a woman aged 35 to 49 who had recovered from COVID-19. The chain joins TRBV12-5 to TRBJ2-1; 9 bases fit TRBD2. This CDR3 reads CASGLSLAGEEFHEQFF. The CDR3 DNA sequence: TGTGCTAGTGGTCTATCCTTAGCGGGAGAGGAGTTTCATGAGCAGTTCTTC.